The 6 T cell receptor beta chains in this list originate from one sample, sequenced in a study of CD8 T cells in Susac syndrome. The authors reverse transcribed about 0.5 to 1 ug RNA with random hexamers. Via MiXCR, TCRdb re-called the immunoSEQ multiplex PCR reads, giving one row per CDR3 protein. The table shows roughly 160,000 distinct CDR3 sequences, with 90% to 97% occurring only once. The sample consisted of CD4+ T cells from PBMCs. These receptors came from a human donor with Susac syndrome.

The V call is TRBV6-5, the J call TRBJ1-1, with D tentatively TRBD1 (6 bases). The germline V gene encodes CDR1 MNHEY and CDR2 SVGAGI. V was pared by 4 bases and J by 5 bases, with 17 bases between. The CDR3 has 15 residues. This CDR3 is CASSSRGGAWTEAFF. The CDR3 nucleotides are TGTGCCAGCAGTTCCCGGGGGGGCGCGTGGACTGAAGCTTTCTTT.

This clonotype came up once. The genes are TRBV20-1 and TRBJ1-3; 8 positions match TRBD1. Germline CDR1 reads DFQATT; CDR2 reads SNEGSKA (reference sequence). The CDR3 sequence is 13 residues long. The CDR3 loop is CSGQGHSGNTIYF. Written as DNA, the CDR3 is TGCAGCGGACAGGGCCACTCTGGAAACACCATATATTTT.

This chain links TRBV19 with TRBJ2-2, with 9 positions matching TRBD2. The J segment lost 7 bases and the V segment lost 2 bases, leaving 11 bases of the junction unmatched. Germline CDR1 is LNHDA and CDR2 is SQIVND (reference sequence). The CDR3 is made up of 17 amino acids. This chain's CDR3 is CASSIRLAGGPGGELFF. The CDR3 DNA follows: TGTGCCAGTAGTATACGCTTGGCGGGAGGGCCTGGCGGGGAGCTGTTTTTT.

This rearrangement joins TRBV7-9 to TRBJ2-5, with 9 nucleotides matching TRBD1. The CDR3 contains 14 residues. The V gene end was trimmed by 5 bases and the J gene end by 3 bases; junction bases not matched to a gene: 4. The germline V gene has CDR1 SEHNR and CDR2 FQNEAQ (reference sequence). This CDR3 is CASSPRTGEETQYF. The CDR3 nucleotides are TGTGCCAGCAGCCCAAGGACAGGGGAAGAGACCCAGTACTTC.

The chain uses TRBV20-1 and TRBJ2-5, with D possibly TRBD1 on 6 matching bases. The CDR3 sequence is 13 residues long. The ends were cut back, 2 bases at V and 5 bases at J, with 12 bases in the middle. CDR1 is DFQATT and CDR2 is SNEGSKA in the germline V gene (reference sequence). The CDR3: CSARRTARETQYF. CDR3 coding DNA: TGCAGTGCTAGAAGGACAGCGCGGGAGACCCAGTACTTC.

The chain is built from TRBV5-4 and TRBJ1-1, with D perhaps TRBD1 (5 bases). Germline-derived CDR1 and CDR2 are SGHNT and YYREEE (reference sequence). Trimming left V 4 bases short and J 5 bases short, with 18 bases between. The CDR3 is made up of 15 amino acids. The CDR3: CASSQPTGRITEAFF. The CDR3 DNA is TGTGCCAGCAGCCAACCCACAGGACGGATAACTGAAGCTTTCTTT.